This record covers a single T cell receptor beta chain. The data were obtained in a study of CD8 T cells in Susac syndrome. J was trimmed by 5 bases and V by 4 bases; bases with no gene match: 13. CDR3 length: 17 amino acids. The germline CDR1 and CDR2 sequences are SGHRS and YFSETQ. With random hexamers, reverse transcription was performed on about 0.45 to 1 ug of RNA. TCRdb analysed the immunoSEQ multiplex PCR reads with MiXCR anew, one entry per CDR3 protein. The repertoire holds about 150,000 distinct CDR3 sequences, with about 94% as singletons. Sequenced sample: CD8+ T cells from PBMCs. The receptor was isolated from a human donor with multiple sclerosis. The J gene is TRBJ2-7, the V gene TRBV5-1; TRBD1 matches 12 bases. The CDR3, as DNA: TGCGCCAGCAGCACGACCGGGACAGGGGGCCCCATGGACGAGCAGTACTTC. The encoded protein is CASSTTGTGGPMDEQYF.